Listed here is a single TCR beta chain. This specimen belongs to a study of blood T cells in healthy people across ages. With a J-beta primer mix and a sample-barcoded 5' primer, a second PCR ran about 7 to 12 cycles. All samples yielded 3 million or more CDR3-containing paired-end reads. TCRdb re-called the 5' RACE reads with MiXCR, one entry per CDR3 protein. The table records over 950,000 distinct CDR3 sequences, about 51% of them present only once. Germline assignment: CDR1 DFQATT and CDR2 SNEGSKA (reference sequence). The CDR3 loop spans 15 amino acids. V gave up 3 bases and J gave up 0 bases, with 12 bases separating them.

The chain uses TRBV20-1 and TRBJ2-1; no clear D gene. Sequencing was performed on blood. The receptor was isolated from a woman aged 60-75 years in good health. In DNA, the CDR3 is TGCAGTGCTAGTGTCCAGGCTAGCTCCTACAATGAGCAGTTCTTC. Protein product: CSASVQASSYNEQFF.